One sample yielded the 14 T cell receptor beta chains listed below, sequenced in a study of cytomegalovirus exposure and HLA in healthy donors. Both 60 Vbeta primers and 13 Jbeta primers went into the PCR. Profiled with immunoSEQ multiplex PCR; TCRdb holds only in-frame clones, not every one. This sample has approximately 89,000 clones; approximately 77% occur once, and the top ten carry approximately 10%. Sequenced input: PBMCs. These receptors were collected from a human donor in good health.

The gene calls are TRBV7-2 and TRBJ1-2; the D gene is possibly TRBD1 (6 bases). The CDR3 has 15 amino acids. From germline, CDR1 is SGHTA and CDR2 FQGNSA. The germline V and J ends were trimmed by 1 base and 4 bases, with 13 bases remaining between them. DNA of the CDR3: TGTGCCAGCAGCTTAGAGCCCGGGACATCCTATGGCTACACCTTC. Its translation: CASSLEPGTSYGYTF.

This CDR3 is CASSARDSSYNEQFF. The CDR3, as DNA: TGTGCCAGCAGCGCCCGGGACTCCTCCTACAATGAGCAGTTCTTC. V and J are TRBV9 and TRBJ2-1, with D possibly being TRBD2 (6 bases). Trimming removed 3 bases at V and 0 bases at J, with 10 bases between. The CDR3 spans 15 residues. Germline-derived CDR1 and CDR2 are SGDLS and YYNGEE.

The V and J genes are TRBV28 and TRBJ2-4; D is undetermined. Germline V gene sequence: CDR1 MDHEN, CDR2 SYDVKM. The CDR3 has 15 amino acids. V lost 5 bases, J lost 3 bases, and 14 bases lay in between. CDR3 sequence (DNA): TGTGCCAGCAGTCCCCAAACAGTCCTCAAAAACATTCAGTACTTC. Translating it yields CASSPQTVLKNIQYF.

Only one count was recorded for this clone. The CDR3 region has the DNA TGTGCCAGTAGTACTAGCGGCGGCTACGAGCAGTACTTC. Protein sequence: CASSTSGGYEQYF. The J gene is TRBJ2-7, the V gene TRBV19; 7 bases are shared with TRBD2. V shed 4 bases and J 3 bases; nucleotides not matched to a gene: 3. Germline loops: CDR1 LNHDA, CDR2 SQIVND (reference sequence). CDR3 size: 13 residues. Together with reference TRBV19 and TRBJ2-7, the CDR3 gives the full variable domain: DGGITQSPKYLFRKEGQNVTLSCEQNLNHDAMYWYRQDPGQGLRLIYYSQIVNDFQKGDIAEGYSVSREKKESFPLTVTSAQKNPTAFYLCASSTSGGYEQYFGPGTRLTVT.

This rearrangement joins TRBV29-1 to TRBJ2-7, with 7 bases identical to TRBD2. The germline V gene has CDR1 SQVTM and CDR2 ANQGSEA. The V gene end was trimmed by 0 bases and the J gene end by 5 bases; junction bases not matched to a gene: 7. The CDR3 is 14 residues long. Written as DNA, the CDR3 is TGCAGCGTTGAAGACTGGGCGGGAGATGACGAGCAGTACTTC. This gives the protein CSVEDWAGDDEQYF.

This clone was detected only a few times. The chain recombines TRBV5-1 with TRBJ1-4; 9 bases align to TRBD1. Germline CDR1 reads SGHRS; CDR2 reads YFSETQ. V dropped 4 bases and J dropped 7; count of bases not matched to a gene: 5. The CDR3 covers 14 residues. The CDR3 is CASSVTGGTEKLFF. CDR3 coding DNA: TGCGCCAGCAGCGTGACAGGGGGGACTGAAAAACTGTTTTTT.

The chain employs TRBV28 and TRBJ1-1, with a tentative D call TRBD1 (6 bases). This CDR3 region has 15 residues. Per germline, CDR1 MDHEN and CDR2 SYDVKM. Trimming left V 5 bases short and J 2 bases short, with 15 bases between. CDR3 DNA sequence: TGTGCCAGCAGTCCGGGAACAGGGTCAAACACTGAAGCTTTCTTT. It specifies CASSPGTGSNTEAFF.

The chain links TRBV28 to TRBJ2-2, with 12 bases that match TRBD1. The V gene end was trimmed by 3 bases and the J gene end by 3 bases; junction bases not matched to a gene: 5. This CDR3 region has 17 residues. Germline lookup yields CDR1 MDHEN and CDR2 SYDVKM. CDR3 DNA sequence: TGTGCCAGCAGTTTTTGGGACAGGGGGCGCGACACCGGGGAGCTGTTTTTT. Translated, it gives CASSFWDRGRDTGELFF.

The chain carries TRBV19 and TRBJ1-2, with 9 positions matching TRBD1. The V and J ends lost 6 bases and 3 bases, in that order; junction bases with no gene match: 5. CDR1 is LNHDA and CDR2 is SQIVND in the germline V gene (reference sequence). The CDR3 loop spans 14 amino acids. CDR3 sequence (DNA): TGTGCCAGTAGAGCGACAGGGGGGGACTATGGCTACACCTTC. It codes for CASRATGGDYGYTF.

The rearrangement joins TRBV5-6 to TRBJ2-7; D not resolved. CDR3 length equals 14 residues. CDR1 is SGHDT, CDR2 YYEEEE, per germline. Trimming pared 4 bases from V and 2 bases from J, leaving 13 bases between. CDR3 residues: CASSAQVITYEQYF. CDR3 DNA: TGTGCCAGCAGCGCGCAGGTTATTACCTACGAGCAGTACTTC.

The genes are TRBV28 and TRBJ2-5; 8 positions agree with TRBD2. The J call may not be correct, given that the DNA end is closer to TRBJ2-7. Germline V CDR1 and CDR2: MDHEN, SYDVKM. There are 15 residues in the CDR3. CDR3 sequence reads: CASSYTGRVPYEQYF. The CDR3 DNA reads as TGTGCCAGCAGTTACACCGGGAGGGTTCCCTACGAGCAGTACTTC.

This rearrangement joins TRBV6-5 to TRBJ2-5, with TRBD2 matching 12 bases. The ends lost 2 bases at V and 5 bases at J; junction bases unmatched: 6. Germline values: CDR1 MNHEY, CDR2 SVGAGI. The CDR3 runs to 16 residues. The chain's CDR3 is CASSYLAGGPWETQYF. CDR3 coding DNA: TGTGCCAGCAGTTACCTAGCGGGAGGGCCGTGGGAGACCCAGTACTTC.

This clone was seen a handful of times. The rearrangement uses TRBV27 and TRBJ2-2, with 8 bases lining up with TRBD2. Losses at the gene ends were 3 bases for V and 1 base for J; bases not matched to a gene: 1. CDR1 is MNHEY and CDR2 is SMNVEV in the germline V gene (reference sequence). The CDR3 contains 15 residues. CDR3 coding DNA: TGTGCCAGCAGTTTCCTAGCGGGGAACACCGGGGAGCTGTTTTTT. Amino acid sequence: CASSFLAGNTGELFF.

The chain has TRBV7-6 and TRBJ1-5, with D tentatively TRBD1 (6 bases). CDR1 is SGHVS, CDR2 FNYEAQ, per germline. CDR3 size: 13 residues. With 6 bases removed from V and 6 bases from J, the gap between germline ends came to 12 bases. This CDR3 is CASSYRAGQPQHF. Written as DNA, the CDR3 is TGTGCCAGCAGTTACAGGGCTGGTCAGCCCCAGCATTTT.